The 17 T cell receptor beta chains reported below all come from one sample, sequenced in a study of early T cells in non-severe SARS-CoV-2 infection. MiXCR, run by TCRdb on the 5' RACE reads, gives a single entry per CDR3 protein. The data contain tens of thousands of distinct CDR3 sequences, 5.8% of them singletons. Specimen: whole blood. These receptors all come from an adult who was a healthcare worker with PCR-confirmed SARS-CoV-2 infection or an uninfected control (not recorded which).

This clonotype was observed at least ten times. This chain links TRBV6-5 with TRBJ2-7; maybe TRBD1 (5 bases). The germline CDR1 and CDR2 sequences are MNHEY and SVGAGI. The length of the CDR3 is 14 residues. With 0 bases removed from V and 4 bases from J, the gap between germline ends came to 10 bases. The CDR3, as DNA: TGTGCCAGCAGTTACTCGGAAGGGGTTTACGAGCAGTACTTC. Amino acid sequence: CASSYSEGVYEQYF.

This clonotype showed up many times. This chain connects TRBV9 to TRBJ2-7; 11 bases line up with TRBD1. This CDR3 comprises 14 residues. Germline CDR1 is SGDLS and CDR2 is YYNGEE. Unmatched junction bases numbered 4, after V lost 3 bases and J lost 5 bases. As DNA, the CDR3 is TGTGCCAGCAGCGCCGGGGACAGGGGGGACGAGCAGTACTTC. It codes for CASSAGDRGDEQYF.

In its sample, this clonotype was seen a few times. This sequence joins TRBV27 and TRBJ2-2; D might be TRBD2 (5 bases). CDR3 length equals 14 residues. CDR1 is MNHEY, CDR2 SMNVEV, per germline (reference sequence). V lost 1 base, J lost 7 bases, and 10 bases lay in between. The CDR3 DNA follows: TGTGCCAGCAGTTTATTAGCGAGGGACGGGGAGCTGTTTTTT. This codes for CASSLLARDGELFF.

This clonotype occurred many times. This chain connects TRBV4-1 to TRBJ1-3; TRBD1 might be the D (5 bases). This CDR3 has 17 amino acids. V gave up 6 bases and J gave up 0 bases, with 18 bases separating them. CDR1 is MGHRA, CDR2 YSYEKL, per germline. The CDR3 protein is CASRGIRSGPSGNTIYF. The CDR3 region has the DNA TGCGCCAGCAGAGGGATTCGATCAGGGCCCTCTGGAAACACCATATATTTT.

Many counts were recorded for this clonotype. CDR3 protein: CASSPERDSLREQYF. CDR3 coding DNA: TGTGCCAGCTCACCAGAGAGGGACAGCCTTAGGGAGCAGTACTTC. The chain employs TRBV18 and TRBJ2-7; 7 positions agree with TRBD1. Germline loops: CDR1 KGHSH, CDR2 LQKENI. Trimming cost V 2 bases and J 7 bases; bases outside gene matches: 11. CDR3 length equals 15 residues. Complete variable domain (other parts from reference TRBV18 and TRBJ2-7): NAGVMQNPRHLVRRRGQEARLRCSPMKGHSHVYWYRQLPEEGLKFMVYLQKENIIDESGMPKERFSAEFPKEGPSILRIQQVVRGDSAAYFCASSPERDSLREQYFGPGTRLTVT.

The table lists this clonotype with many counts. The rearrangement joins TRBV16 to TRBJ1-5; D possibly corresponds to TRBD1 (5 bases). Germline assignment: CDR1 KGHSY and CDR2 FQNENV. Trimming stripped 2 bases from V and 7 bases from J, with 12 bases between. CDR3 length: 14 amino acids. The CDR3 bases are TGTGCCAGCAGCCAAGGGGGAGGGAGCCAGCCCCAGCATTTT. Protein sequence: CASSQGGGSQPQHF.

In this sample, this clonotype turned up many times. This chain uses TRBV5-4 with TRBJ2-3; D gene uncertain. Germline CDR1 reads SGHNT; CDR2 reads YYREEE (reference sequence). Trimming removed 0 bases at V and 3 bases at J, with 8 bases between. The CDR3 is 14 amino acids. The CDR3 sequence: CASSLEARTDTQYF. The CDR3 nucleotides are TGTGCCAGCAGCTTGGAGGCTAGGACAGATACGCAGTATTTT.

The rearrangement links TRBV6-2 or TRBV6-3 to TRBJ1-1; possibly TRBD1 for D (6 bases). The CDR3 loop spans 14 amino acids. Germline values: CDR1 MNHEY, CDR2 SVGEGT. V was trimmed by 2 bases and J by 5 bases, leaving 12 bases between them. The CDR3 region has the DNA TGTGCCAGCAGTTACGCAGGGGTTGAGACTGAAGCTTTCTTT. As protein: CASSYAGVETEAFF.

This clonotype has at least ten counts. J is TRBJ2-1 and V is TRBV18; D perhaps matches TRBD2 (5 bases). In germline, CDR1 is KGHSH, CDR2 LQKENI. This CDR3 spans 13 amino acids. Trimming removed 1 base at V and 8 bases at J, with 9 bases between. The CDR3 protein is CASSPRGSDEQFF. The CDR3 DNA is TGTGCCAGCTCACCACGAGGGAGCGATGAGCAGTTCTTC.

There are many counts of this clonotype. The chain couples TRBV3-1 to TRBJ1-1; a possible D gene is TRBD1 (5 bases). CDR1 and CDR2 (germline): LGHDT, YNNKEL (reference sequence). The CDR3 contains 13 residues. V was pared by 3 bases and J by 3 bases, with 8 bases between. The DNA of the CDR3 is TGTGCCAGCAGCCAGGGGACGCACACTGAAGCTTTCTTT. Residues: CASSQGTHTEAFF.

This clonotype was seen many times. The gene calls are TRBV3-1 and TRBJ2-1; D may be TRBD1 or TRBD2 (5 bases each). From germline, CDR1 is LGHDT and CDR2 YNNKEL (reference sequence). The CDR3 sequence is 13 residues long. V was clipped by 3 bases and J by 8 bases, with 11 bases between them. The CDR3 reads CASSQRGVYEQFF. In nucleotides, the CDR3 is TGTGCCAGCAGCCAGAGGGGAGTTTATGAGCAGTTCTTC.

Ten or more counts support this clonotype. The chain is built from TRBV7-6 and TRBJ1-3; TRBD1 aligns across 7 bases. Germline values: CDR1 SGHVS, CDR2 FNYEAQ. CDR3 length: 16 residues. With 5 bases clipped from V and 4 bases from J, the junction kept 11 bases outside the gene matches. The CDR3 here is CASSPIAGGSGNTIYF. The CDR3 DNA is TGTGCCAGCAGCCCGATCGCAGGGGGTTCGGGAAACACCATATATTTT.

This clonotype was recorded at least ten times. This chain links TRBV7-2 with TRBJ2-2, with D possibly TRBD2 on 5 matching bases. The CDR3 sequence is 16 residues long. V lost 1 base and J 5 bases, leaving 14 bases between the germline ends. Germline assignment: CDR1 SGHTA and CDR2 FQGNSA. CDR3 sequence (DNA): TGTGCCAGCAGCTTAGGGTTAGCGATAGGAACCGGGGAGCTGTTTTTT. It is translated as CASSLGLAIGTGELFF.

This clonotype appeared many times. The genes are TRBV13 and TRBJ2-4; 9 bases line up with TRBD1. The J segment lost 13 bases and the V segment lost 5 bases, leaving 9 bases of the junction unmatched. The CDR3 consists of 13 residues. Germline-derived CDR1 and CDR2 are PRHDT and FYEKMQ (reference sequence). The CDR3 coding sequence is TGTGCCAGCAGCACCCTAAGACAGGGGGTCCAGTACTTC. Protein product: CASSTLRQGVQYF.

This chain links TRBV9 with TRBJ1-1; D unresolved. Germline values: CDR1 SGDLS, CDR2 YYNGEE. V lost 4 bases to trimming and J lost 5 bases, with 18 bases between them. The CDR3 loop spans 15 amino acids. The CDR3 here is CASSLRVDPGTEAFF. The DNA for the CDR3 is TGTGCCAGCAGCCTCCGGGTAGACCCGGGGACTGAAGCTTTCTTT.

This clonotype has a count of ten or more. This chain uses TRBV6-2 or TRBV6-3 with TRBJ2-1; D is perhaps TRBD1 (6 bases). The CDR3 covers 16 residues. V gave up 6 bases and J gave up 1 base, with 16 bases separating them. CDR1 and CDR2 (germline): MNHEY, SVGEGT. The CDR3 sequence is CASSPRGRGSYNEQFF. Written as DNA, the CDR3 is TGTGCCAGCAGCCCACGTGGCAGGGGTTCCTACAATGAGCAGTTCTTC.

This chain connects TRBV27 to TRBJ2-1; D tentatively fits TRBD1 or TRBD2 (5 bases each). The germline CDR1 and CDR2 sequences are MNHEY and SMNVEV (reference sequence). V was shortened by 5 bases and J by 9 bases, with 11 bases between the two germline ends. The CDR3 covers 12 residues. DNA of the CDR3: TGTGCCAGCAGTCCCCGGGACGGTGAGCAGTTCTTC. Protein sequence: CASSPRDGEQFF.